The 31 T cell receptor beta chains presented below share a single source sample, sequenced in a study of OX40 agonist ivuxolimab in advanced cancers. Here immunoSEQ multiplex PCR was the method, and the copy in TCRdb shows in-frame clones only, minus some. The table lists more than 45,000 clones, roughly 94% of them singletons. The sequencing used CD4+ or CD8+ T cells sorted from blood, collected in a trial of the OX40 agonist ivuxolimab. The receptors stem from an adult with an advanced solid tumor such as melanoma, head and neck, liver or kidney cancer.

CDR3 DNA: TGTGCCAGCAGCTTACAGGGAAAGGGCGAGCAGTACTTC. This translates into CASSLQGKGEQYF. This rearrangement joins TRBV5-4 to TRBJ2-7, with a weak D call TRBD1 (6 bases). Per the germline V gene, CDR1 is SGHNT and CDR2 is YYREEE (reference sequence). Trimming left V 2 bases short and J 6 bases short, with 12 bases between. The CDR3 loop spans 13 amino acids.

The chain is built from TRBV6-6 and TRBJ1-5; 8 bases match TRBD1. Trimming took 0 bases from V and 5 from J; bases not matched to a gene: 6. The CDR3 runs 16 residues. Germline V gene sequence: CDR1 MNHNY, CDR2 SVGAGI (reference sequence). CDR3 sequence reads: CASSYSSTGGDQPQHF. CDR3 nucleotides: TGTGCCAGCAGTTACTCGTCCACAGGGGGGGATCAGCCCCAGCATTTT.

This chain links TRBV28 with TRBJ2-2; 7 nucleotides agree with TRBD1. The CDR3 has 16 residues. Unmatched junction bases numbered 6, after V lost 2 bases and J lost 3 bases. The V gene's germline CDR1 is MDHEN and CDR2 SYDVKM. Written as DNA, the CDR3 is TGTGCCAGCAGTTTAAGAGGGGGCAAAGACACCGGGGAGCTGTTTTTT. Translation gives CASSLRGGKDTGELFF.

This clone was picked up a small number of times. V usage is TRBV7-9 and J usage is TRBJ2-7; TRBD2 is a possible D gene (6 bases). Germline V gene lookup returns CDR1 SEHNR and CDR2 FQNEAQ (reference sequence). V was trimmed by 0 bases and J by 6 bases, leaving 15 bases between them. CDR3 length equals 15 residues. The CDR3 spells CASSLAVGGPSEQYF. CDR3 sequence (DNA): TGTGCCAGCAGCTTAGCGGTCGGGGGACCCAGCGAGCAGTACTTC.

This CDR3 reads CASTLNIAGAKYNEQFF. The CDR3 bases are TGTGCCAGTACGCTCAATATAGCGGGGGCAAAGTACAATGAGCAGTTCTTC. The V and J genes are TRBV19 and TRBJ2-1; 9 nucleotides agree with TRBD2. The V gene end was trimmed by 7 bases and the J gene end by 4 bases; junction bases not matched to a gene: 14. There are 17 residues in the CDR3. Germline assignment: CDR1 LNHDA and CDR2 SQIVND (reference sequence).

The chain carries TRBV9 and TRBJ2-5; tentative D call: TRBD1 (5 bases). Germline lookup yields CDR1 SGDLS and CDR2 YYNGEE. Trimming removed 0 bases at V and 2 bases at J, with 20 bases between. The CDR3 length is 18 residues. The CDR3 DNA reads as TGTGCCAGCAGCGTAGGGTTTAGGGGTACGGCGGATCAAGAGACCCAGTACTTC. Translating gives CASSVGFRGTADQETQYF. Full variable domain (remainder filled in from reference TRBV9 and TRBJ2-5): DSGVTQTPKHLITATGQRVTLRCSPRSGDLSVYWYQQSLDQGLQFLIQYYNGEERAKGNILERFSAQQFPDLHSELNLSSLELGDSALYFCASSVGFRGTADQETQYFGPGTRLLVL.

The chain links TRBV28 to TRBJ2-7, with 10 positions matching TRBD1. This CDR3 is built from 15 residues. J lost 2 bases, V lost 6 bases, and 7 bases had no gene match. Per germline, CDR1 MDHEN and CDR2 SYDVKM. CDR3 region: CASRRGQGKAYEQYF. The CDR3 DNA follows: TGTGCCAGCAGACGGGGACAGGGGAAAGCCTACGAGCAGTACTTC.

The chain joins TRBV4-1 to TRBJ2-3; TRBD2 matches at 8 bases. Trimming removed 1 base from V and 0 bases from J; junction bases left unmatched: 6. Germline loops: CDR1 MGHRA, CDR2 YSYEKL. The length of the CDR3 is 17 residues. CDR3 loop: CASSQGPSGSSTDTQYF. For the CDR3, the DNA is TGCGCCAGCAGCCAAGGGCCTAGCGGGTCTAGCACAGATACGCAGTATTTT.

V is TRBV7-9 and J is TRBJ1-4; D uncertain. V lost 2 bases to trimming and J lost 3 bases, with 7 bases between them. Germline CDR1 and CDR2: SEHNR and FQNEAQ (reference sequence). The CDR3 consists of 14 residues. CDR3 amino acids: CASSLIGSNEKLFF. The CDR3 DNA reads as TGTGCCAGCAGCTTAATAGGCTCTAATGAAAAACTGTTTTTT.

V usage is TRBV19 and J usage is TRBJ1-2, with 11 bases matching TRBD1. Per germline, CDR1 LNHDA and CDR2 SQIVND (reference sequence). The CDR3 covers 14 residues. The trim removed 3 bases at V and 8 bases at J, leaving 5 bases unmatched. CDR3 region: CASSIGQGAQGYTF. CDR3 DNA sequence: TGTGCCAGTAGTATCGGACAGGGGGCGCAGGGCTACACCTTC.

The V gene is TRBV27, the J gene TRBJ2-1; D gene ambiguous. CDR1 MNHEY and CDR2 SMNVEV come from the germline V gene (reference sequence). Trimming cost V 5 bases and J 7 bases, with 9 bases left between them. This CDR3 has 12 amino acids. The CDR3 coding sequence is TGTGCCAGCAGTCCAACCATGAATGAGCAGTTCTTC. It yields the protein CASSPTMNEQFF.

The rearrangement joins TRBV2 to TRBJ1-1; TRBD1 matches at 7 bases. The CDR3 is 15 residues long. J lost 4 bases, V lost 6 bases, and 11 bases had no gene match. CDR1 and CDR2 (germline): SNHLY, FYNNEI. The CDR3 protein is CASRVLDRQGTEAFF. The CDR3 DNA reads TGTGCCAGCAGGGTCCTGGACAGGCAGGGCACTGAAGCTTTCTTT.

The gene calls are TRBV2 and TRBJ2-1; D not certain. The V and J ends lost 2 bases and 12 bases respectively, with 14 bases between them. The CDR3 contains 13 residues. In germline, CDR1 is SNHLY, CDR2 FYNNEI. CDR3 bases: TGTGCCAGCAGTGAAAATACTCTCGTGGGGCAGTTCTTC. It codes for CASSENTLVGQFF.

This chain connects TRBV5-8 to TRBJ1-2; a weak D match, TRBD1 (6 bases). The CDR3 extends over 14 amino acids. Germline CDR1 SGHTS, CDR2 YDEGEE. Trimming stripped 2 bases from V and 4 bases from J, with 12 bases between. The CDR3 sequence is CASSFRGGAYGYTF. CDR3 DNA: TGTGCCAGCAGCTTTAGAGGGGGGGCCTATGGCTACACCTTC.

V gene TRBV4-3 combines with J gene TRBJ1-4; D may be TRBD1 (5 bases). Trimming stripped 1 base from V and 5 bases from J, with 8 bases between. The CDR3 sequence is 14 residues long. The germline V gene encodes CDR1 LGHNA and CDR2 YSLEER. CDR3 residues: CASSQGDRNEKLFF. The CDR3 nucleotides read TGCGCCAGCAGCCAAGGGGACCGGAATGAAAAACTGTTTTTT.

The chain carries TRBV7-9 and TRBJ1-1; no clear D gene. V dropped 1 base and J dropped 1 base, with 13 bases sitting between them. Looked up from germline, CDR1 is SEHNR and CDR2 is FQNEAQ (reference sequence). The CDR3 loop spans 16 amino acids. CDR3 sequence reads: CASSLVLGGPNTEAFF. The DNA for the CDR3 is TGTGCCAGCAGCTTAGTCCTGGGAGGCCCGAACACTGAAGCTTTCTTT.

CDR3 sequence reads: CAISDGGGTDTQYF. The DNA for the CDR3 is TGTGCCATCAGTGACGGAGGCGGCACAGATACGCAGTATTTT. The rearrangement links TRBV10-3 to TRBJ2-3, with D possibly being TRBD2 (5 bases). The CDR3 has 14 amino acids. V gave up 3 bases and J gave up 1 base, with 8 bases separating them. The germline V gene encodes CDR1 ENHRY and CDR2 SYGVKD.

The V gene is TRBV4-1, the J gene TRBJ2-7, with 8 bases fitting TRBD2. The germline V gene encodes CDR1 MGHRA and CDR2 YSYEKL. This CDR3 is 15 amino acids long. V gave up 1 base and J gave up 5 bases; unmatched junction bases: 7. The CDR3 bases are TGCGCCAGCAGCCAAGTTATCGGGAGGGACGACGAGCAGTACTTC. Protein sequence: CASSQVIGRDDEQYF.

The J gene is TRBJ2-1, the V gene TRBV27, with TRBD2 as a possible D gene (6 bases). Germline CDR1 and CDR2: MNHEY and SMNVEV (reference sequence). This CDR3 contains 15 residues. Trimming stripped 1 base from V and 3 bases from J, with 10 bases between. The CDR3 reads CASSLLEGNYNEQFF. CDR3 nucleotides: TGTGCCAGCAGTTTATTGGAGGGAAACTACAATGAGCAGTTCTTC.

The rearrangement joins TRBV27 to TRBJ1-2; no reliable D call. Germline V lookup: CDR1 MNHEY, CDR2 SMNVEV (reference sequence). The V gene lost 1 base and the J gene lost 2 bases, with 8 bases spanning the gap. This CDR3 has 14 residues. The CDR3 here is CASSLYPGNYGYTF. CDR3 nucleotides: TGTGCCAGCAGTTTATATCCGGGGAACTATGGCTACACCTTC.

V is TRBV28 and J is TRBJ2-2; a weak D match, TRBD1 (7 bases). This CDR3 contains 16 residues. Germline V gene data show CDR1 as MDHEN and CDR2 as SYDVKM. The ends were cut back, 5 bases at V and 0 bases at J, with 13 bases in the middle. The CDR3 protein is CASSLQGRPNTGELFF. DNA of the CDR3: TGTGCCAGCAGTCTACAGGGGAGGCCGAACACCGGGGAGCTGTTTTTT. Full variable domain (outside the CDR3, taken from reference TRBV28 and TRBJ2-2): DVKVTQSSRYLVKRTGEKVFLECVQDMDHENMFWYRQDPGLGLRLIYFSYDVKMKEKGDIPEGYSVSREKKERFSLILESASTNQTSMYLCASSLQGRPNTGELFFGEGSRLTVL.

The chain carries TRBV19 and TRBJ2-2, with a weak D call TRBD2 (6 bases). The germline CDR1 and CDR2 sequences are LNHDA and SQIVND (reference sequence). V was pared by 2 bases and J by 5 bases, with 12 bases between. CDR3 length equals 15 residues. The CDR3 DNA follows: TGTGCCAGTAGTATATCAGGGAGGTATACCGGGGAGCTGTTTTTT. This sequence encodes CASSISGRYTGELFF.

The chain couples TRBV10-3 to TRBJ1-1; 9 bases match TRBD1. Germline CDR1 and CDR2: ENHRY and SYGVKD. The CDR3 runs 17 residues. Trimming at V came to 6 bases and at J to 0 bases, leaving 11 bases not matched to a gene. This CDR3 reads CAIRKTEGDRVNTEAFF. The CDR3 bases are TGTGCCATCAGGAAAACGGAAGGGGACAGGGTGAACACTGAAGCTTTCTTT.

This clone was recorded only once. The J gene is TRBJ1-1, the V gene TRBV2, with D perhaps matching TRBD1 (5 bases). V was cut by 5 bases and J by 2 bases, with 12 bases left in between. Per germline, CDR1 SNHLY and CDR2 FYNNEI. There are 14 residues in the CDR3. For the CDR3, the DNA is TGTGCCAGCAGTAACGGGGCGATCAACACTGAAGCTTTCTTT. Translation: CASSNGAINTEAFF.

The J gene is TRBJ2-3, the V gene TRBV7-2, with D maybe TRBD2 (5 bases). V lost 5 bases, J lost 5 bases, and 8 bases lay in between. The germline V gene has CDR1 SGHTA and CDR2 FQGNSA. The CDR3 is made up of 12 amino acids. CDR3 sequence reads: CASSITRDTQYF. The CDR3, as DNA: TGTGCCAGCAGCATCACTAGAGATACGCAGTATTTT.

The chain is built from TRBV10-1 and TRBJ1-4; no reliable D call. With 6 bases removed from V and 11 bases from J, the gap between germline ends came to 19 bases. Germline values: CDR1 WNHNN, CDR2 SYGVQD (reference sequence). The CDR3 totals 14 residues. CDR3 in amino acids: CASSDRTAFQKLFF. CDR3 in DNA: TGCGCCAGCAGCGACCGGACTGCTTTTCAGAAACTGTTTTTT.

This sequence joins TRBV29-1 and TRBJ2-3, with TRBD2 identical over 10 bases. The CDR3 extends over 14 amino acids. Germline V lookup: CDR1 SQVTM, CDR2 ANQGSEA. V dropped 5 bases and J dropped 7; count of bases not matched to a gene: 9. The CDR3 coding sequence is TGCAGCGTTTTTCTAGCGGGGGCGGGGAATACGCAGTATTTT. Residues: CSVFLAGAGNTQYF.

The chain uses TRBV25-1 and TRBJ2-7; D may be TRBD1 (6 bases). Germline V gene lookup returns CDR1 MGHDK and CDR2 SYGVNS. The CDR3 contains 12 residues. V was trimmed by 8 bases and J by 2 bases, leaving 10 bases between them. The CDR3 bases are TGTGCCAGCGGGACATTCCCCTACGAGCAGTACTTC. Its protein product is CASGTFPYEQYF.

The chain couples TRBV11-2 to TRBJ2-1; the match to TRBD2 covers 9 bases. The CDR3 is made up of 18 amino acids. CDR1 is SGHAT, CDR2 FQNNGV, per germline. The ends lost 5 bases at V and 0 bases at J; junction bases unmatched: 11. The CDR3 loop is CASSAYPGSGSSYNEQFF. DNA of the CDR3: TGTGCCAGCAGCGCATACCCCGGTAGCGGGAGCTCCTACAATGAGCAGTTCTTC.

The chain couples TRBV5-6 to TRBJ2-7; TRBD2 aligns across 10 bases. Germline values: CDR1 SGHDT, CDR2 YYEEEE. The CDR3 spans 15 residues. V was clipped by 5 bases and J by 0 bases; unmatched bases: 5. CDR3 protein: CASRDSGRSSYEQYF. As DNA, the CDR3 is TGTGCCAGCAGGGATAGCGGGAGGAGCTCCTACGAGCAGTACTTC.

The chain employs TRBV20-1 and TRBJ2-1; D uncertain. With 5 bases removed from V and 8 bases from J, the gap between germline ends came to 10 bases. The V gene's germline CDR1 is DFQATT and CDR2 SNEGSKA (reference sequence). CDR3 length: 11 residues. The CDR3 loop reads CSAPAPYEQFF. In nucleotides, the CDR3 is TGCAGTGCTCCCGCCCCATATGAGCAGTTCTTC.